These 13 T cell receptor beta chains share one sample of origin, sequenced in a study of T-cell reconstitution after alpha-beta-depleted transplantation in children. Unique molecular identifiers were built into the TCRbeta library. Each CDR3 protein gets one entry after TCRdb re-called the PCR reads with MiXCR. Of 190,000 or so distinct CDR3 sequences listed, approximately 6.6% are singletons. Sequencing was performed on PBMCs from the stem cell graft donor, taken from the stem cell graft. The receptors shown here come from a human donor who donated a stem cell graft to a child with Wiskott-Aldrich syndrome.

The table lists this clonotype with many counts. The chain recombines TRBV12-3 or TRBV12-4 with TRBJ2-5; D is unresolved. With 5 bases removed from V and 9 bases from J, the gap between germline ends came to 16 bases. This CDR3 has 13 amino acids. The CDR3 is CASSRQIRVAQYF. The CDR3 DNA follows: TGTGCCAGCAGTAGGCAGATCCGGGTGGCCCAGTACTTC.

The genes are TRBV3-1 and TRBJ1-2; possible D gene TRBD1, 6 bases. This CDR3 contains 15 residues. Trimming cost V 4 bases and J 4 bases, with 16 bases left between them. Germline CDR1 LGHDT, CDR2 YNNKEL (reference sequence). The CDR3 loop is CASSPDGGPGYGYTF. The DNA for the CDR3 is TGTGCCAGCAGCCCTGACGGGGGGCCGGGCTATGGCTACACCTTC.

This clonotype has a count of ten or more. The chain uses TRBV20-1 and TRBJ2-1; TRBD1 agrees at 9 bases. V shed 0 bases, J shed 3 bases, and the junction held 6 bases outside the gene matches. In germline, CDR1 is DFQATT, CDR2 SNEGSKA (reference sequence). The CDR3 totals 16 residues. CDR3 in DNA: TGCAGTGCTAGAGATATAGGACAGGGGAACTACAATGAGCAGTTCTTC. It is translated as CSARDIGQGNYNEQFF.

This clonotype has a single count. The J gene is TRBJ2-2, the V gene TRBV9; 10 bases are a match to TRBD2. The junction had 10 bases not matched to a gene; V was cut back by 4 bases and J by 7 bases. Germline V gene sequence: CDR1 SGDLS, CDR2 YYNGEE. The CDR3 is 16 amino acids. The CDR3 DNA is TGTGCCAGCAGCCCGGGGGGACTAGCGATCCTCGGGGAGCTGTTTTTT. Its protein product is CASSPGGLAILGELFF.

The table lists this clonotype with many counts. This chain links TRBV10-3 with TRBJ2-7; D remains unclear. V shed 3 bases and J shed 7 bases, with 16 bases lying between them. The germline V gene has CDR1 ENHRY and CDR2 SYGVKD. This CDR3 has 14 residues. The CDR3 sequence: CAISEISLSGEQYF. CDR3 sequence (DNA): TGTGCCATCAGTGAAATCTCACTAAGTGGGGAGCAGTACTTC.

Comments on this clonotype: This may arise from a read error, as a much more abundant clone is one base away. The chain couples TRBV7-9 to TRBJ2-1, with TRBD2 identical over 7 bases. V was clipped by 5 bases and J by 9 bases; unmatched bases: 7. Per germline, CDR1 SEHNR and CDR2 FQNEAQ (reference sequence). CDR3 length: 13 amino acids. This CDR3 is CASSELAPVEQFF. The CDR3 DNA sequence: TGTGCCAGCAGCGAACTAGCGCCAGTTGAGCAGTTCTTC.

This clonotype was detected many times. This chain connects TRBV27 to TRBJ2-7; 8 positions agree with TRBD2. The CDR3 runs 17 residues. The junction had 15 bases not matched to a gene; V was cut back by 3 bases and J by 5 bases. The V gene's germline CDR1 is MNHEY and CDR2 SMNVEV (reference sequence). CDR3 residues: CASSFNRVSGSPHEQYF. The CDR3 DNA follows: TGTGCCAGCAGTTTTAATAGAGTGAGCGGGAGCCCCCACGAGCAGTACTTC.

This clonotype was seen ten or more times. The chain links TRBV5-5 to TRBJ2-1; a possible D gene is TRBD2 (6 bases). The CDR3 has 15 amino acids. The V end was cut by 1 base, the J end by 0 bases, with 8 bases between. Per the germline V gene, CDR1 is SGHKS and CDR2 is YYEKEE (reference sequence). CDR3 loop: CASSLHGSSYNEQFF. The CDR3 nucleotides read TGTGCCAGCAGCTTGCACGGGAGCTCCTACAATGAGCAGTTCTTC.

The DNA for the CDR3 is TGTGCCAGCAGCTTAGGCTTCGGGACAGGGCGCTACGAGCAGTACTTC. This sequence encodes CASSLGFGTGRYEQYF. The chain combines TRBV7-9 with TRBJ2-7, with 9 bases aligning to TRBD1. CDR3 length: 16 amino acids. Trimming took 1 base from V and 3 from J; bases not matched to a gene: 7. CDR1 is SEHNR and CDR2 is FQNEAQ in the germline V gene (reference sequence).

This clonotype came up many times. The chain links TRBV5-1 to TRBJ2-5; 7 nucleotides line up with TRBD1. From germline, CDR1 is SGHRS and CDR2 YFSETQ. The CDR3 spans 12 residues. V lost 3 bases and J lost 5; bases outside the gene matches: 1. CDR3 loop: CASSSQGETQYF. The CDR3 coding sequence is TGCGCCAGCAGCTCACAGGGGGAGACCCAGTACTTC.

In its sample, this clonotype was seen many times. CDR3 sequence reads: CASSHPRGGPNEQFF. The CDR3 DNA reads as TGTGCCAGCAGTCATCCGAGGGGGGGGCCTAATGAGCAGTTCTTC. This chain connects TRBV7-2 to TRBJ2-1, with D perhaps TRBD2 (7 bases). Between the trimmed V and J ends, which lost 6 bases and 7 bases, there was a span of 19 bases. Germline V gives CDR1 SGHTA, CDR2 FQGNSA. This CDR3 is 15 amino acids long.

This clonotype was recorded at least ten times. The chain recombines TRBV21-1 with TRBJ2-1; whether TRBD1, the table's D call, matches the DNA was not checked. TRBV21-1 is recorded as a pseudogene. This CDR3 is built from 15 residues. The CDR3 sequence is CASSPGQGGYNEQFF. CDR3 DNA sequence: TGTGCCAGCAGCCCTGGACAGGGAGGCTACAATGAGCAGTTCTTC.

This clonotype was picked up many times. The rearrangement links TRBV24-1 to TRBJ1-3; TRBD1 is a possible D gene (6 bases). CDR3 length: 13 amino acids. Trimming removed 9 bases at V and 0 bases at J, with 8 bases between. Per germline, CDR1 KGHDR and CDR2 SFDVKD. The CDR3: CATEGDSGNTIYF. The DNA for the CDR3 is TGTGCCACCGAGGGGGACTCTGGAAACACCATATATTTT.